The T cell receptor (beta chain) under discussion was sequenced for a study of human T cells and chemical hapten exposure. This clonotype was seen a handful of times. Time point in this sample: patch test 1, 2 weeks after DPC sensitization. Treatment indicated: therapeutic diphenylcyclopropenone sensitization with weekly scalp DPC. TCRdb used MiXCR to reprocess the RACE reads, holding one entry per CDR3 protein. The data hold 65,000 to 80,000 distinct CDR3 sequences, with 10% observed a single time. In germline, CDR1 is SGHTA, CDR2 FQGTGA. V lost 3 bases, J lost 6 bases, and 8 bases lay in between. The CDR3 is 13 amino acids.

The material sequenced was whole blood, taken in connection with sensitization to the hapten diphenylcyclopropenone (DPC). The TCR was taken from a woman between 45 and 65 years old with alopecia areata. Some clones in this sample may be carry-over from other donors' samples. The rearrangement uses TRBV7-3 and TRBJ2-2; no firm D call. As DNA, the CDR3 is TGTGCCAGCAGCTTTAGGAGATCCGGGGAGCTGTTTTTT. This sequence encodes CASSFRRSGELFF.